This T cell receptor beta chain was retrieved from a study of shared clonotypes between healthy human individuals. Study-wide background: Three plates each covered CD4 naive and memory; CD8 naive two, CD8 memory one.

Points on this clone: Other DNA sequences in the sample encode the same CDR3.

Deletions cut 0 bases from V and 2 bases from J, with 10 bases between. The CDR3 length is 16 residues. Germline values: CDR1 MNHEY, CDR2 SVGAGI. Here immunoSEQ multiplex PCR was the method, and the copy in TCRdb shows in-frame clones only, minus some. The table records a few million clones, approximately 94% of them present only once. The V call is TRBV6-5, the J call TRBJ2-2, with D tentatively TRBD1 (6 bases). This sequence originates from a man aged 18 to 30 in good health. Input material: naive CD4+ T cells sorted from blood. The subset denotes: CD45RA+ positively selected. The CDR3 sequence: CASSYSGRGNTGELFF. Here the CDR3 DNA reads TGTGCCAGCAGTTACTCCGGCAGGGGTAACACCGGGGAGCTGTTTTTT.